This TCR beta chain was sequenced for a study of CXCR3-negative and CXCR3-positive naive CD8 T cells (dated by TCRdb to the late 2010s). Concerning the study at large: In total, 130 million to 150 million TRB reads were obtained, which works out to roughly 1.5 +/- 0.3 million reads per library. Diversity and physicochemical repertoire analyses were performed on 11 donors pooled from two independent experiments. The TRBV-TRBJ cluster analysis covered naive subsets from 5 donors and memory cells from 3 donors. General study outcomes and caveats: Comparably high repertoire diversity was found in both naive subsets, whereas much lower repertoire diversity was found in memory CD8+ T cells. TRB CDR3s from CXCR3-positive naive cells showed higher hydrophobicity (lower Kidera factor 4), lower energy, and higher strength and volume indices than CXCR3-negative naive cells. Because surface CD5, which is linked to self-reactivity in mice, was comparable between the naive subsets, TCR interaction strength was also inferred from the physicochemical properties of TRB CDR3s. Freshly isolated PBMCs were used for most assays because CXCR3 expression went down partially after cryopreservation. Within the same donor, TRBV-TRBJ usage looked similar between naive CXCR3-negative and CXCR3-positive cells, but memory cells had distinct patterns.

Spanning cysteine to phenylalanine, the CDR3 consists of 13 amino acids. DNA was not recorded. From a lookup of the germline V gene, CDR1 and CDR2 are SQVTM and ANQGSEA. About this clonotype itself: Which antigen it targets is not known.

Each CD8+ T cell subset was flow-sorted in triplicate, with fewer than 350,000 cells per subset placed directly into RLT lysis buffer. To keep memory contaminants out, a stringent definition of naive CD8+ T cells was applied: CD45RO-CCR7+CD27+CD95-. Using standard density gradient centrifugation, peripheral blood mononuclear cells were isolated from buffy coats. A FACSAria III was used to flow-sort naive CD8+ T cells into CXCR3-negative and CXCR3-positive populations. Total RNA was extracted from sorted cells using an RNeasy Mini Kit. Reads for this sample came from a NextSeq 550. The Human TCR Profiling Kit (MiLaboratory) was used to prepare UMI-labeled 5' RACE TRB cDNA libraries. The full amount of extracted RNA was used for cDNA synthesis, and the full amount of resulting cDNA was used for PCR amplification. The libraries were made side by side, with each library going through the same number of PCR cycles. Per the original workflow: About 53,000 +/- 9,400 unique UMI-labeled TRB cDNA molecules per library were extracted with MIGEC and MiXCR, with at least two reads per UMI required. Each library averaged around 40,000 +/- 10,000 functional in-frame TRB CDR3 nucleotide clonotypes without stop codons. After downsampling to 5000 UMI-labeled TRB molecules per sample, diversity metrics, including normalized Shannon-Wiener and Chao1, were computed in VDJtools. VDJtools computed clonotype-size-weighted physicochemical properties of the central five CDR3 residues: interaction energy, strength, volume and Kidera factor 4. After TCRdb reprocessed the reads, each CDR3 protein sequence was kept as one row, without DNA. The V and J calls were not made by the authors but by TCRdb's processing. The sample table includes approximately 56,000 distinct CDR3 sequences. Together, the top ten hold approximately 1.4% of the sample.

This TCR derives from a human donor in good health. Some clones in this sample may be carry-over from other donors' samples. The sequencing sample was made of naive CXCR3- CD8+ T cells from blood. The cell subset or site label, read with the paper, signifies: CD45RO-CCR7+CD27+CD95- naive CD8+ T cells lacking CXCR3 (TNR3-). The chain is made from TRBV29-1 and TRBJ2-7. The CDR3 is CSVGTGRSYEQYF.